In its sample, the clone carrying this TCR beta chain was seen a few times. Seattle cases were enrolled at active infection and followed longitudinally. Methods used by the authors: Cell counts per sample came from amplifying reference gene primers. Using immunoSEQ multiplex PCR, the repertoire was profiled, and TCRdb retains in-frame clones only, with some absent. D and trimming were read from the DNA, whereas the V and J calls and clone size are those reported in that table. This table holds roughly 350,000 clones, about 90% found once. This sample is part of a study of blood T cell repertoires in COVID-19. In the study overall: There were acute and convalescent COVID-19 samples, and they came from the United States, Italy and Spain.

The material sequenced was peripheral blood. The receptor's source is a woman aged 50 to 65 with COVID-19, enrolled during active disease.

Here the CDR3 reads CASMRAGGVTGELFF. For the CDR3, the DNA is TGTGCCAGCATGCGTGCGGGAGGTGTCACCGGGGAGCTGTTTTTT. This sequence joins TRBV6-5 and TRBJ2-2, with 8 bases identical to TRBD2. This CDR3 is built from 15 residues. The germline gives CDR1 MNHEY, CDR2 SVGAGI. V lost 7 bases and J lost 4; bases outside the gene matches: 8.